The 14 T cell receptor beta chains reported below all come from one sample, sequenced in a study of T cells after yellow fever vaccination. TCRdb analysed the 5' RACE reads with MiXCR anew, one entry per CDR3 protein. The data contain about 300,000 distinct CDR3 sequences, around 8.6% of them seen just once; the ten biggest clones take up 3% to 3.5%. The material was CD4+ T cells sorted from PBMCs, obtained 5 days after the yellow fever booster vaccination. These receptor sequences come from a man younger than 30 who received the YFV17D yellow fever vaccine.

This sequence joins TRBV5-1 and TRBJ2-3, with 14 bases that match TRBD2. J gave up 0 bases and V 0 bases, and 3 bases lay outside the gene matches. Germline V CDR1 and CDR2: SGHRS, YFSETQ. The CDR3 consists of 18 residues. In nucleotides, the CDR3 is TGCGCCAGCAGCTTGGGTGGACTAGCGGGGGGCAGCACAGATACGCAGTATTTT. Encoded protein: CASSLGGLAGGSTDTQYF. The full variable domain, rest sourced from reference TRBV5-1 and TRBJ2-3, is KAGVTQTPRYLIKTRGQQVTLSCSPISGHRSVSWYQQTPGQGLQFLFEYFSETQRNKGNFPGRFSGRQFSNSRSEMNVSTLELGDSALYLCASSLGGLAGGSTDTQYFGPGTRLTVL.

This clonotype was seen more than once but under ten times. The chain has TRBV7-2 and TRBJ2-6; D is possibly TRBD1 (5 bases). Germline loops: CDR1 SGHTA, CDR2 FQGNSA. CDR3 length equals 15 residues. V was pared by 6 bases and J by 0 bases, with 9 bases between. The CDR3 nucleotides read TGTGCCAGCAGGAGAGACAGCTCTGGGGCCAACGTCCTGACTTTC. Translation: CASRRDSSGANVLTF.

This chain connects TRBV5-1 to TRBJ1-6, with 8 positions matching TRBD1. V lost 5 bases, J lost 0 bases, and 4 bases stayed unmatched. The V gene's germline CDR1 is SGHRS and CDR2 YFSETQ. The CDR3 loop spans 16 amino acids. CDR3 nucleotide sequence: TGCGCCAGCAGTAGCGGACAGGGCTCCTATAATTCACCCCTCCACTTT. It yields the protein CASSSGQGSYNSPLHF.

Here the CDR3 reads CASSEAIDRVYYGYTF. The CDR3 bases are TGTGCCAGCAGTGAAGCGATTGACAGGGTCTACTATGGCTACACCTTC. This chain uses TRBV6-1 with TRBJ1-2; 7 bases are a match to TRBD1. This CDR3 contains 16 residues. With 0 bases clipped from V and 3 bases from J, the junction kept 7 bases outside the gene matches. CDR1 is MNHNS and CDR2 is SASEGT in the germline V gene.

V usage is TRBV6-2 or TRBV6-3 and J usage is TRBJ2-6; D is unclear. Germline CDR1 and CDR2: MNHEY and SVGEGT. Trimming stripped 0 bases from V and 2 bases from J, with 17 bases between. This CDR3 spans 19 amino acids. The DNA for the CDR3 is TGTGCCAGCAGTTACTCGAAAAAAAGGGCCCTCACTGGGGCCAACGTCCTGACTTTC. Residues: CASSYSKKRALTGANVLTF.

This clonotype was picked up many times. CDR3 DNA sequence: TGCGCCAGCACTCGCGGGTATCCGAACACCGGGGAGCTGTTTTTT. Translating it yields CASTRGYPNTGELFF. The rearrangement joins TRBV4-3 to TRBJ2-2, with D tentatively TRBD2 (5 bases). Germline V gives CDR1 LGHNA, CDR2 YSLEER. The CDR3 has 15 residues. Trimming took 7 bases from V and 0 from J, leaving 12 bases between them.

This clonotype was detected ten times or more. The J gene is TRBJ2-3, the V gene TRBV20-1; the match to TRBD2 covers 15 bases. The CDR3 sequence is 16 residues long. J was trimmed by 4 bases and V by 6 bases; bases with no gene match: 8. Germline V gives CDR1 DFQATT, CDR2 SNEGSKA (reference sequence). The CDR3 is CSASGLAGGQADTQYF. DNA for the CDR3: TGCAGTGCCAGCGGACTAGCGGGGGGGCAGGCAGATACGCAGTATTTT.

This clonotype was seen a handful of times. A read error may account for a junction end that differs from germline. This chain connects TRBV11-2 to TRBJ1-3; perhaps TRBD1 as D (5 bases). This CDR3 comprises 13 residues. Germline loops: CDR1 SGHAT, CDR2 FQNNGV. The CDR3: CASSLDWGNTIYF. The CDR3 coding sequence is TGTGCCAGCAGCCTAGATTGGGGGAACACCATATATTTT.

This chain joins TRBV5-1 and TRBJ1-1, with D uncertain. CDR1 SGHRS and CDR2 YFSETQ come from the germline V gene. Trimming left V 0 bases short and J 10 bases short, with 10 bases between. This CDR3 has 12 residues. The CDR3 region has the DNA TGCGCCAGCAGCTTGGATGTTTGGCCAGCTTTCTTT. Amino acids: CASSLDVWPAFF.

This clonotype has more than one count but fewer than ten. The DNA of the CDR3 is TGTGCCAGCAGTTCCTCGGGGACAGGGCAAGAGACCCAGTACTTC. Its translation: CASSSSGTGQETQYF. This chain uses TRBV28 with TRBJ2-5; 9 nucleotides agree with TRBD1. Trimming took 4 bases from V and 2 from J; bases not matched to a gene: 5. The CDR3 totals 15 residues. From germline, CDR1 is MDHEN and CDR2 SYDVKM.

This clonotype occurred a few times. CDR3 region: CASRRTGPSNQPQHF. The CDR3 DNA reads as TGTGCCAGCAGGCGGACAGGCCCTAGCAATCAGCCCCAGCATTTT. This chain uses TRBV12-3 or TRBV12-4 with TRBJ1-5, with 7 positions matching TRBD1. The length of the CDR3 is 15 residues. Germline trimming cut 6 bases from V and 0 bases from J; bases unmatched to any gene: 5.

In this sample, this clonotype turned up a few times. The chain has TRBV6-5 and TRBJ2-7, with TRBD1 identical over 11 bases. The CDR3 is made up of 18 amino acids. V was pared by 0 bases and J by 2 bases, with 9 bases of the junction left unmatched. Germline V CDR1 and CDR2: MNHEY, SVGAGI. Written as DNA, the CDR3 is TGTGCCAGCAGTTACTCGATTGCGGGGACAGGGGGAACCTACGAGCAGTACTTC. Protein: CASSYSIAGTGGTYEQYF.

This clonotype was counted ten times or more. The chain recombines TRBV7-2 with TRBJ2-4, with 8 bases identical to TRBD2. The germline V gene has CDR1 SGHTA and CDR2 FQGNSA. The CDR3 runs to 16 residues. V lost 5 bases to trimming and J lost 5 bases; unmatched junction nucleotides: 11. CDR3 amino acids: CASSPRGAGGQNIQYF. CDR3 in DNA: TGTGCCAGCAGCCCCCGGGGGGCGGGGGGCCAAAACATTCAGTACTTC. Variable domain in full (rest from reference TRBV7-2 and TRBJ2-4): GAGVSQSPSNKVTEKGKDVELRCDPISGHTALYWYRQSLGQGLEFLIYFQGNSAPDKSGLPSDRFSAERTGGSVSTLTIQRTQQEDSAVYLCASSPRGAGGQNIQYFGAGTRLSVL.

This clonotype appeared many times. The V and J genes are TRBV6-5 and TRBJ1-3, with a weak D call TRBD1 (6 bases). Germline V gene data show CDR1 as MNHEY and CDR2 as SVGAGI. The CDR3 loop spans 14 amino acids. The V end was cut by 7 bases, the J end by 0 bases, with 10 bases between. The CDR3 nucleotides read TGTGCCAGCAAGAGGACAGACTCTGGAAACACCATATATTTT. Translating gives CASKRTDSGNTIYF.